This is a list of T cell receptor beta chains from one sample in a study of T cell repertoires in cytomegalovirus infection. For these TCRs, the target antigens are not known. TCRdb used MiXCR to reprocess the reads, holding one entry per CDR3 protein. The data contain about 920,000 distinct CDR3 sequences, approximately 33% of them singletons. The sample here was cultured CD8+ T cells from PBMCs, taken from culture after CMV antigen stimulation. The receptors were sampled from a human donor in good health (CMV status not recorded). Some clones in this sample may be carry-over from other donors' samples. Each CDR3 is given with its conserved first and last residue. The D gene is left open where the match is weak. A clone size is listed for some rows: how often the clone was seen (once, few, many), or a class if it is expanded.

J gene: TRBJ2-1; V gene: TRBV6-2/TRBV6-3; clone size: many; D gene: .; CDR3 DNA: TGTGCCAGCAGTCGCCACGGGATGGGGGTGTACAATGAGCAGTTCTTC; CDR3 protein: CASSRHGMGVYNEQFF
J gene: TRBJ2-3; V gene: TRBV6-6; clone size: few; D gene: TRBD2; CDR3 DNA: TGTGCCATAAGCGGGGGGGCAGATACGCAGTATTTT; CDR3 protein: CAISGGADTQYF
J gene: TRBJ2-7; V gene: TRBV5-6; clone size: few; D gene: TRBD1; CDR3 DNA: TGTGCCAGCAGCTCCAAAAGGACAGGGGAGTACGAGCAGTACTTC; CDR3 protein: CASSSKRTGEYEQYF
J gene: TRBJ1-4; V gene: TRBV7-6; clone size: once; D gene: .; CDR3 DNA: TGTGCCAACAGCAACAGACAGCCAACTAATGAAAAACTGTTTTTT; CDR3 protein: CANSNRQPTNEKLFF
J gene: TRBJ2-4; V gene: TRBV2; clone size: .; D gene: .; CDR3 DNA: TGTGCCAGCAGTGACGGGGCGGGGGCTATAGCCAAAAACATTCAGTACTTC; CDR3 protein: CASSDGAGAIAKNIQYF
J gene: TRBJ1-2; V gene: TRBV6-5; clone size: .; D gene: .; CDR3 DNA: TGTGCCAGCTGGGGGGCCGGGAGCGGCTATGGCTACACCTTC; CDR3 protein: CASWGAGSGYGYTF
J gene: TRBJ1-2; V gene: TRBV20-1; clone size: once; D gene: TRBD1; CDR3 DNA: TGCAGTGCTAGAGACCTATGGACAGGGGGGCGTGAGGATGGCTACACCTTC; CDR3 protein: CSARDLWTGGREDGYTF
J gene: TRBJ1-5; V gene: TRBV7-4; clone size: .; D gene: TRBD1; CDR3 DNA: TGTGCCAGCTCTCTCGTAGGTATGGGACAGGCCAATCAGCCCCAGCATTTT; CDR3 protein: CASSLVGMGQANQPQHF
J gene: TRBJ2-1; V gene: TRBV6-6; clone size: few; D gene: TRBD2; CDR3 DNA: TGTGCCAGCAGTTACTCGACTGCGCGGGGGGGCCTTGGCGAGCAGTTCTTC; CDR3 protein: CASSYSTARGGLGEQFF
J gene: TRBJ1-4; V gene: TRBV7-4; clone size: .; D gene: .; CDR3 DNA: TGTGCCAGCAGCCAGAGGACAGATCCAACTAATGAAAAACTGTTTTTT; CDR3 protein: CASSQRTDPTNEKLFF
J gene: TRBJ1-1; V gene: TRBV5-6; clone size: .; D gene: .; CDR3 DNA: TGTGCCAGCAGCTCCGGGACCGGGTACGCTGAAGCTTTCTTT; CDR3 protein: CASSSGTGYAEAFF
J gene: TRBJ2-1; V gene: TRBV6-2/TRBV6-3; clone size: .; D gene: TRBD1; CDR3 DNA: TGTGCCAGCAGCCGGGACAGGGGGCGGAATGAGCAGTTCTTC; CDR3 protein: CASSRDRGRNEQFF
J gene: TRBJ2-2; V gene: TRBV6-5; clone size: .; D gene: .; CDR3 DNA: TGTGCCAGCAGTTACTCGGGCCCAAACACCGGGGAGCTGTTTTTT; CDR3 protein: CASSYSGPNTGELFF
J gene: TRBJ2-5; V gene: TRBV7-9; clone size: few; D gene: TRBD2; CDR3 DNA: TGTGCCAGCAGCGTCTCCGGGACTAGCGGGGGAGAGACCCAGTACTTC; CDR3 protein: CASSVSGTSGGETQYF
J gene: TRBJ2-2; V gene: TRBV19; clone size: few; D gene: TRBD1; CDR3 DNA: TGTGCCAGTAGTGTTATAACAGGGGGAAGGAACACCGGGGAGCTGTTTTTT; CDR3 protein: CASSVITGGRNTGELFF
J gene: TRBJ2-2; V gene: TRBV28; clone size: .; D gene: .; CDR3 DNA: TGTGCCAGCAGTTCGGGAAGGACCGAAGTCTACACCGGGGAGCTGTTTTTT; CDR3 protein: CASSSGRTEVYTGELFF
J gene: TRBJ2-1; V gene: TRBV7-9; clone size: .; D gene: TRBD2; CDR3 DNA: TGTGCCAGCAGCCCCCGGGAGGAGTGGAACTCCTACAATGAGCAGTTCTTC; CDR3 protein: CASSPREEWNSYNEQFF
J gene: TRBJ1-1; V gene: TRBV2; clone size: .; D gene: .; CDR3 DNA: TGTGCCAGCATAGGAGGTTCGATTGAGTACACTGAAGCTTTCTTT; CDR3 protein: CASIGGSIEYTEAFF
J gene: TRBJ2-2; V gene: TRBV4-1; clone size: .; D gene: .; CDR3 DNA: TGCGCCAGCAGCCAATCTGCGCAGAACACCGGGGAGCTGTTTTTT; CDR3 protein: CASSQSAQNTGELFF
J gene: TRBJ2-5; V gene: TRBV11-2; clone size: few; D gene: TRBD2; CDR3 DNA: TGTGCCAGCCGGTCCTCCGGGACTAGCGGGGGCTGGGAGACCCAGTACTTC; CDR3 protein: CASRSSGTSGGWETQYF
J gene: TRBJ2-1; V gene: TRBV6-6; clone size: .; D gene: .; CDR3 DNA: TGTGCCAGCAGTTACTCTGGGGGGCCTATCGATGAGCAGTTCTTC; CDR3 protein: CASSYSGGPIDEQFF
J gene: TRBJ1-6; V gene: TRBV6-5; clone size: few; D gene: .; CDR3 DNA: TGTGCCAGCACCGTAGCCTATAATTCACCCCTCCACTTT; CDR3 protein: CASTVAYNSPLHF
J gene: TRBJ1-2; V gene: TRBV6-5; clone size: few; D gene: .; CDR3 DNA: TGTGCCTCAAGCTTTACCGGGGTGGACTATGGCTACACCTTC; CDR3 protein: CASSFTGVDYGYTF
J gene: TRBJ2-2; V gene: TRBV7-9; clone size: many; D gene: .; CDR3 DNA: TGTGCCAGCAGCTTCCTCTCAGGCACCGGGGAGCTGTTTTTT; CDR3 protein: CASSFLSGTGELFF
J gene: TRBJ2-5; V gene: TRBV14; clone size: .; D gene: .; CDR3 DNA: TGTGCCAGCAGCCAAGAATCGGGGTACCAAGAGACCCAGTACTTC; CDR3 protein: CASSQESGYQETQYF
J gene: TRBJ1-2; V gene: TRBV6-6; clone size: .; D gene: .; CDR3 DNA: TGTGCCAGCAGATTGGGCGACGATAGCTATGGCTACACCTTC; CDR3 protein: CASRLGDDSYGYTF
J gene: TRBJ1-1; V gene: TRBV6-6; clone size: .; D gene: .; CDR3 DNA: TGTGCCAGCACCACTAAGTCACATATTGATGAAGCTTTCTTT; CDR3 protein: CASTTKSHIDEAFF
J gene: TRBJ2-5; V gene: TRBV20-1; clone size: .; D gene: .; CDR3 DNA: TGCAGTGCTCCCTGGCCCCCGGAACGGACCCAGTACTTC; CDR3 protein: CSAPWPPERTQYF
J gene: TRBJ2-7; V gene: TRBV4-1; clone size: .; D gene: TRBD1; CDR3 DNA: TGCGCCAGCAGCCAAGAGTTAGGGGGCTTACGCTACGAGCAGTACTTC; CDR3 protein: CASSQELGGLRYEQYF
J gene: TRBJ2-3; V gene: TRBV7-9; clone size: few; D gene: TRBD2; CDR3 DNA: TGTGCCAGCAGCCGACTAGCGTACCAAAGCACAGATACGCAGTATTTT; CDR3 protein: CASSRLAYQSTDTQYF
J gene: TRBJ2-3; V gene: TRBV6-5; clone size: .; D gene: .; CDR3 DNA: TGTGCCAGCAGGACCGGGACGGCCTTGGGGGATACGCAGTATTTT; CDR3 protein: CASRTGTALGDTQYF
J gene: TRBJ2-2; V gene: TRBV7-6; clone size: .; D gene: TRBD2; CDR3 DNA: TGTGCCAGCAGTTTTATAGCGGGGGGGAACACCGGGGAGCTGTTTTTT; CDR3 protein: CASSFIAGGNTGELFF
J gene: TRBJ2-7; V gene: TRBV19; clone size: few; D gene: .; CDR3 DNA: TGTGCCAGTACCGTAAGGGGACAATACTCCGACGAGCAGTACTTC; CDR3 protein: CASTVRGQYSDEQYF
J gene: TRBJ2-5; V gene: TRBV6-6; clone size: few; D gene: .; CDR3 DNA: TGTGCCAGCAGTTACACACTCTGGGAGCCTGAAGAGACCCAGTACTTC; CDR3 protein: CASSYTLWEPEETQYF
J gene: TRBJ2-3; V gene: TRBV7-9; clone size: .; D gene: TRBD1; CDR3 DNA: TGTGCCAGCAGCTCCAGACAGGGAAAGGCTAGCACAGATACGCAGTATTTT; CDR3 protein: CASSSRQGKASTDTQYF
J gene: TRBJ1-1; V gene: TRBV13; clone size: .; D gene: TRBD1; CDR3 DNA: TGTGCCAGCAGCTTACCCCGGGCAGGGGGACCCAAGGCGGAAGCTTTCTTT; CDR3 protein: CASSLPRAGGPKAEAFF
J gene: TRBJ2-1; V gene: TRBV7-6; clone size: few; D gene: .; CDR3 DNA: TGTGCCAGCAGCCCTAGGGGGGGGCAGGGGACGAGTGAGCAGTTCTTC; CDR3 protein: CASSPRGGQGTSEQFF
J gene: TRBJ2-5; V gene: TRBV12-3/TRBV12-4; clone size: .; D gene: TRBD2; CDR3 DNA: TGTACCAGCAGTTTACTAGCGGGGTTACAAGAGACCCAGTACTTC; CDR3 protein: CTSSLLAGLQETQYF
J gene: TRBJ2-1; V gene: TRBV6-6; clone size: few; D gene: .; CDR3 DNA: TGTGCCAGCAGTTACGTGGCCTACAATGAGCAGTTCTTC; CDR3 protein: CASSYVAYNEQFF
J gene: TRBJ2-5; V gene: TRBV20-1; clone size: .; D gene: TRBD1; CDR3 DNA: TGCAGTGCTAGCGAGACAGGGGTTTTTATGGAGACCCAGTACTTC; CDR3 protein: CSASETGVFMETQYF
J gene: TRBJ2-7; V gene: TRBV7-4; clone size: few; D gene: .; CDR3 DNA: TGTGCCAGCAGCCAACGAGATGGCAGGGTCCACGAGCAGTACTTC; CDR3 protein: CASSQRDGRVHEQYF
J gene: TRBJ2-3; V gene: TRBV11-1; clone size: once; D gene: .; CDR3 DNA: TGTGCCAGCAGCTTAGGTGAATCTAGCACAGATACGCAGTATTTT; CDR3 protein: CASSLGESSTDTQYF
J gene: TRBJ2-7; V gene: TRBV6-5; clone size: few; D gene: TRBD1; CDR3 DNA: TGTGCCAGCAGCCTACAGGGGGCTAGGTACGAGCAGTACTTC; CDR3 protein: CASSLQGARYEQYF
J gene: TRBJ2-1; V gene: TRBV4-1; clone size: many; D gene: .; CDR3 DNA: TGCGCCAGCAGTTCGCGGGAAAAGGGCTACAATGAGCAGTTCTTC; CDR3 protein: CASSSREKGYNEQFF